The 20 T cell receptor beta chains listed next were all sequenced from one sample in a study of shared clonotypes between healthy human individuals. The repertoire was sequenced with immunoSEQ multiplex PCR; TCRdb's copy has only in-frame clones and lacks some. In the table there are about 2.3 million clones, approximately 93% of which are singletons. Sequencing was performed on naive CD4+ T cells from PBMCs. Subset given: CD45RA+ positively selected. All receptors derive from a man aged 18 to 35 in good health. Some clones in this sample may be carry-over from other donors' samples.

The chain uses TRBV18 and TRBJ2-7, with 9 bases fitting TRBD1. Germline values: CDR1 KGHSH, CDR2 LQKENI. This CDR3 is built from 15 residues. J was trimmed by 5 bases and V by 1 base; bases with no gene match: 6. The CDR3 DNA is TGTGCCAGCTCACCACTAGGGACAGGGAATAACGAGCAGTACTTC. Residues: CASSPLGTGNNEQYF.

Points on this clone: This sample also contains other DNA sequences that code for the same CDR3. DNA of the CDR3: TGCGCCAGCAGCTTGGAGCCGTCCGGAAACACCATATATTTT. Translation: CASSLEPSGNTIYF. The rearrangement joins TRBV5-1 to TRBJ1-3; D unresolved. This CDR3 is built from 14 residues. V was cut by 0 bases and J by 4 bases, with 8 bases left in between. Germline CDR1 SGHRS, CDR2 YFSETQ.

The chain uses TRBV19 and TRBJ2-4, with D perhaps TRBD1 (6 bases). V dropped 4 bases and J dropped 0 bases, with 22 bases sitting between them. CDR1 and CDR2 (germline): LNHDA, SQIVND (reference sequence). The CDR3 runs to 19 residues. Here the CDR3 DNA reads TGTGCCAGTAGTAGGGGAAGGGGGACACCCGTCCTAGCCAAAAACATTCAGTACTTC. It specifies CASSRGRGTPVLAKNIQYF.

Remarks on this clone: The same CDR3 also results from other DNA sequences found in this sample. CDR3 in DNA: TGTGCCAGCAGCCGGGACGGCTACGAGCAGTACTTC. This translates into CASSRDGYEQYF. The rearrangement uses TRBV6-1 and TRBJ2-7, with D perhaps TRBD1 or TRBD2 (5 bases each). Per germline, CDR1 MNHNS and CDR2 SASEGT. This CDR3 comprises 12 residues. Trimming removed 6 bases from V and 3 bases from J, with 9 bases in between.

This clone has a single count. This chain connects TRBV5-1 to TRBJ2-3, with D possibly matching TRBD1 (5 bases). Trimming removed 4 bases from V and 2 bases from J, with 14 bases in between. Looked up from germline, CDR1 is SGHRS and CDR2 is YFSETQ. The CDR3 has 15 residues. The CDR3 here is CASSLQGELTDTQYF. The CDR3 DNA follows: TGCGCCAGCAGCCTCCAAGGGGAACTCACAGATACGCAGTATTTT.

The gene calls are TRBV9 and TRBJ2-7; D not certain. The V end was cut by 7 bases, the J end by 5 bases, with 19 bases between. There are 14 residues in the CDR3. In germline, CDR1 is SGDLS, CDR2 YYNGEE. The CDR3 nucleotides are TGTGCCAGCGCCCCCCAAGGTAGAACGAACGAGCAGTACTTC. Protein product: CASAPQGRTNEQYF.

The chain has TRBV18 and TRBJ2-5; D is unclear. The J call may not be correct, given that the DNA end is closer to TRBJ2-7. This CDR3 comprises 14 residues. Germline CDR1 is KGHSH and CDR2 is LQKENI. CDR3 amino acids: CASSPQANAYEQYF. CDR3 bases: TGTGCCAGCTCACCACAGGCAAATGCCTACGAGCAGTACTTC.

This clone was found a few times. The V call is TRBV5-6, the J call TRBJ1-2; 8 bases map to TRBD1. Per germline, CDR1 SGHDT and CDR2 YYEEEE. Trimming at V came to 4 bases and at J to 5 bases, leaving 4 bases not matched to a gene. The CDR3 runs 13 residues. CDR3 in amino acids: CASSRNRGYGYTF. CDR3 DNA sequence: TGTGCCAGCAGCCGCAACAGGGGGTATGGCTACACCTTC.

The chain carries TRBV18 and TRBJ2-1; the D gene is possibly TRBD2 (5 bases). The CDR3 has 14 amino acids. With 5 bases removed from V and 9 bases from J, the gap between germline ends came to 17 bases. From germline, CDR1 is KGHSH and CDR2 LQKENI. For the CDR3, the DNA is TGTGCCAGCTCAACCGGACTGGCTGTGGGTGAGCAGTTCTTC. Residues: CASSTGLAVGEQFF. The full variable domain, rest sourced from reference TRBV18 and TRBJ2-1, is NAGVMQNPRHLVRRRGQEARLRCSPMKGHSHVYWYRQLPEEGLKFMVYLQKENIIDESGMPKERFSAEFPKEGPSILRIQQVVRGDSAAYFCASSTGLAVGEQFFGPGTRLTVL.

The V call is TRBV14, the J call TRBJ2-1; TRBD2 matches at 7 bases. In germline, CDR1 is SGHDN, CDR2 FVKESK. The CDR3 totals 16 residues. Trimming removed 1 base from V and 5 bases from J; junction bases left unmatched: 8. The CDR3 coding sequence is TGTGCCAGCAGCCAAGGGCAGCGGGGATCAAACAATGAGCAGTTCTTC. Its translation: CASSQGQRGSNNEQFF.

The rearrangement uses TRBV5-1 and TRBJ2-1; D possibly uses TRBD1 or TRBD2 (5 bases each). Looked up from germline, CDR1 is SGHRS and CDR2 is YFSETQ. The CDR3 is 15 residues long. The V gene lost 6 bases and the J gene lost 0 bases, with 13 bases spanning the gap. The CDR3 is CASTFRDGSYNEQFF. The CDR3 nucleotides are TGCGCCAGCACATTCCGGGACGGCTCCTACAATGAGCAGTTCTTC.

The chain employs TRBV9 and TRBJ2-5; maybe TRBD2 (6 bases). CDR1 SGDLS and CDR2 YYNGEE come from the germline V gene. The V end lost 3 bases, the J end lost 5 bases, and 14 bases lay between the germline ends. There are 14 residues in the CDR3. DNA for the CDR3: TGTGCCAGCAGCGAACAGGTGGCGGGGGAGACCCAGTACTTC. It codes for CASSEQVAGETQYF.

The chain recombines TRBV2 with TRBJ2-1; D may correspond to TRBD1 or TRBD2 (5 bases each). The germline gives CDR1 SNHLY, CDR2 FYNNEI. CDR3 size: 13 residues. Trimming shortened V by 7 bases and J by 4 bases, and 11 bases separated the two germline ends. This CDR3 reads CASIRGGYNEQFF. Here the CDR3 DNA reads TGTGCCAGCATAAGGGGCGGGTACAATGAGCAGTTCTTC.

This chain links TRBV7-3 with TRBJ1-1; D gene unclear. CDR1 is SGHTA, CDR2 FQGTGA, per germline. Between the trimmed V and J ends, which lost 5 bases and 1 base, there was a span of 8 bases. There are 13 residues in the CDR3. CDR3 DNA sequence: TGTGCCAGCAGCATCGACGGGAACACTGAAGCTTTCTTT. Residues: CASSIDGNTEAFF.

The V gene is TRBV30, the J gene TRBJ1-2, with 8 bases that match TRBD1. Germline V gene lookup returns CDR1 GTSNPN and CDR2 SVGIG (reference sequence). The CDR3 loop spans 14 amino acids. The junction had 11 bases not matched to a gene; V was cut back by 4 bases and J by 7 bases. Here the CDR3 DNA reads TGTGCCTGGAATATGAATGGACAGGGCTTTGGCTACACCTTC. It codes for CAWNMNGQGFGYTF.

The chain combines TRBV7-2 with TRBJ2-1; TRBD2 matches at 13 bases. Germline CDR1 SGHTA, CDR2 FQGNSA. The CDR3 sequence is 15 residues long. V dropped 1 base and J dropped 12; count of bases not matched to a gene: 6. Written as DNA, the CDR3 is TGTGCCAGCAGCTTAGTTGGGGGACTAGCGGGATTGCAGTTCTTC. This codes for CASSLVGGLAGLQFF. The complete variable domain, with remaining parts taken from reference TRBV7-2 and TRBJ2-1, reads GAGVSQSPSNKVTEKGKDVELRCDPISGHTALYWYRQSLGQGLEFLIYFQGNSAPDKSGLPSDRFSAERTGGSVSTLTIQRTQQEDSAVYLCASSLVGGLAGLQFFGPGTRLTVL.

The gene calls are TRBV9 and TRBJ1-2; D remains unclear. Germline CDR1 SGDLS, CDR2 YYNGEE. Trimming took off 4 bases at V and 4 bases at J, with 17 bases between the two ends. This CDR3 has 15 amino acids. The CDR3 coding sequence is TGTGCCAGCAGCCCCCGCGCCGTACCTACCTATGGCTACACCTTC. The encoded protein is CASSPRAVPTYGYTF.

The chain joins TRBV28 to TRBJ2-5, with 7 bases identical to TRBD1. V lost 5 bases, J lost 0 bases, and 3 bases stayed unmatched. CDR1 MDHEN and CDR2 SYDVKM come from the germline V gene. The CDR3 is 14 amino acids. The CDR3, as DNA: TGTGCCAGCAGTCTAGGACAGGACCAAGAGACCCAGTACTTC. It yields the protein CASSLGQDQETQYF.

The V call is TRBV5-1, the J call TRBJ1-2, with D uncertain. The CDR3 is 12 amino acids. Trimming pared 7 bases from V and 7 bases from J, leaving 14 bases between. The germline CDR1 and CDR2 sequences are SGHRS and YFSETQ. CDR3 sequence (DNA): TGCGCCAGCCACGTGGGTAAGGGTGGCTACACCTTC. As protein: CASHVGKGGYTF.

This chain connects TRBV2 to TRBJ2-1, with TRBD1 identical over 9 bases. Trimming cost V 8 bases and J 6 bases; bases outside gene matches: 8. CDR3 length equals 14 residues. Germline CDR1 is SNHLY and CDR2 is FYNNEI. The CDR3 is CASAGTGIPNEQFF. The CDR3 DNA reads as TGTGCCAGCGCGGGGACAGGGATTCCCAATGAGCAGTTCTTC.